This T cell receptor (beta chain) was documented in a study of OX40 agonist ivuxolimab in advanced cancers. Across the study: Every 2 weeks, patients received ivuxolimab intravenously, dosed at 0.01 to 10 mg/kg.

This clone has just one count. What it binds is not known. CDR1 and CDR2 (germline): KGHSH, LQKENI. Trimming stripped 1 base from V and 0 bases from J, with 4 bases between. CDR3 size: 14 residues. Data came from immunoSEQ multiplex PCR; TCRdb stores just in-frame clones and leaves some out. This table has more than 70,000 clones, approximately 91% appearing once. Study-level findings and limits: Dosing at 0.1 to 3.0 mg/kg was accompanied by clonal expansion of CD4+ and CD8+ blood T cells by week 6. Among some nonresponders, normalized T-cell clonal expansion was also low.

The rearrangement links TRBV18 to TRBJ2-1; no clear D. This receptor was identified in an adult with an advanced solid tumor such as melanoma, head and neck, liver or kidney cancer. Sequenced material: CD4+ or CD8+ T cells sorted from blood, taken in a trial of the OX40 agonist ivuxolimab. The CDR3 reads CASSPLSSYNEQFF. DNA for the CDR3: TGTGCCAGCTCACCACTGAGCTCCTACAATGAGCAGTTCTTC.